Listed here are 6 T cell receptor beta chains from one sample, sequenced in a study of cytomegalovirus exposure and HLA in healthy donors. The PCR made use of 60 Vbeta and 13 Jbeta primers. The table came from immunoSEQ multiplex PCR; TCRdb's copy has only in-frame clones and leaves some out. The repertoire holds 65,000 to 85,000 clones, around 65% seen once, with roughly 4.5% in the top ten. The specimen sequenced was PBMCs. These receptors all stem from a man in his sixties in good health and CMV-seropositive.

The V and J genes are TRBV6-6 and TRBJ2-1, with D possibly matching TRBD2 (5 bases). V dropped 2 bases and J dropped 4 bases, with 9 bases sitting between them. CDR3 length: 14 residues. The germline gives CDR1 MNHNY, CDR2 SVGAGI (reference sequence). The DNA of the CDR3 is TGTGCCAGCAGTTACAGCGGTTTATACAATGAGCAGTTCTTC. Translation gives CASSYSGLYNEQFF.

This chain uses TRBV2 with TRBJ2-1, with TRBD2 as a possible D gene (5 bases). The V and J ends lost 5 bases and 7 bases respectively, with 18 bases between them. The length of the CDR3 is 15 residues. Germline V gives CDR1 SNHLY, CDR2 FYNNEI. CDR3 in DNA: TGTGCCAGCAGTACCCCGGAGGTACCCTTGAATGAGCAGTTCTTC. This encodes CASSTPEVPLNEQFF.

The sample holds one count of this clone. The chain has TRBV4-2 and TRBJ2-2; maybe TRBD1 (6 bases). The CDR3 is made up of 16 amino acids. The germline CDR1 and CDR2 sequences are LGHNA and YNFKEQ. V was trimmed by 0 bases and J by 5 bases, leaving 13 bases between them. DNA for the CDR3: TGTGCCAGCAGCCAAGAAGGGGGTACGTGGACCGGGGAGCTGTTTTTT. Residues: CASSQEGGTWTGELFF.

This clone was observed a handful of times. The rearrangement uses TRBV11-2 and TRBJ2-7; no definite D call. The CDR3 runs to 15 residues. Germline V gene data show CDR1 as SGHAT and CDR2 as FQNNGV. V lost 1 base, J lost 4 bases, and 14 bases lay in between. This CDR3 is CASSLARDGFYEQYF. In DNA, the CDR3 is TGTGCCAGCAGCTTAGCTCGAGACGGGTTTTACGAGCAGTACTTC.

J is TRBJ1-5 and V is TRBV2, with TRBD1 as a possible D gene (5 bases). This CDR3 is 14 amino acids long. Trimming removed 7 bases at V and 0 bases at J, with 10 bases between. Germline CDR1 reads SNHLY; CDR2 reads FYNNEI. The CDR3 spells CASTTGYSNQPQHF. The CDR3 coding sequence is TGTGCCAGCACTACAGGCTATAGCAATCAGCCCCAGCATTTT.

This sequence joins TRBV4-1 and TRBJ2-3, with a possible D match to TRBD1 (5 bases). V was clipped by 4 bases and J by 4 bases, with 15 bases between them. Germline V CDR1 and CDR2: MGHRA, YSYEKL. This CDR3 has 15 amino acids. The CDR3 protein is CASSPIRVGADTQYF. CDR3 bases: TGCGCCAGCAGCCCCATCAGGGTAGGGGCAGATACGCAGTATTTT.